This is a list of T cell receptor beta chains from one sample in a study of CD8+CD57+ T cells in acquired aplastic anemia. TCRdb ran MiXCR on the reads and lists one entry per CDR3 protein. The data show 400,000 to 500,000 distinct CDR3 sequences, roughly 68% seen once. The material sequenced was sorted CD4+, CD8+, or CD8+CD57+ T cells (not recorded which) from PBMCs. The receptors derive from a human donor in good health, serving as a control. The CDR3 runs from the conserved cysteine through the conserved F or W. Fields, in order: J gene, V gene, CDR3 protein.

>TRBJ1-1|TRBV15
CATSRDRFVYTEAFF
>TRBJ1-5|TRBV10-1
CSIRESGGVNQPQHF
>TRBJ1-5|TRBV5-1
CASSAGQDTQHF
>TRBJ2-2|TRBV6-5
CASSPDGAYTGELFF
>TRBJ2-7|TRBV11-3
CASSPLTREYEQYF
>TRBJ2-7|TRBV20-1
CSARSRSSYEQYF
>TRBJ1-6|TRBV5-5
CASSLNVRNSPLHF
>TRBJ1-2|TRBV20-1
CSASQRTYGYTF
>TRBJ2-1|TRBV2
CASSLAGRHNEPFF
>TRBJ1-2|TRBV5-4
CASSSAGDLGDGYTF
>TRBJ2-7|TRBV7-2
CASSPPGQGYEQYF
>TRBJ2-5|TRBV7-9
CASSFGGRATQYF
>TRBJ1-5|TRBV15
CATSRGDRGLDQPQHF
>TRBJ2-7|TRBV9
CASSVRQGQYEQYF
>TRBJ2-5|TRBV29-1
CSQSGVETQYF
>TRBJ2-5|TRBV5-4
CASHDRLQQTQYF
>TRBJ2-3|TRBV4-1
CASSQAGGGADTQYF
>TRBJ2-3|TRBV24-1
CATSDSRGGADTQYF
>TRBJ2-3|TRBV9
CASSPALAGYTDTQYF
>TRBJ1-4|TRBV15
CLCSVAADEKLFF
>TRBJ2-7|TRBV12-3/TRBV12-4
CASSRQTYEQYF
>TRBJ1-2|TRBV7-8
CASSLNHQGGVNYGYTF
>TRBJ2-1|TRBV24-1
CATSEPRGPFGNEQFF
>TRBJ2-7|TRBV11-2
CASSLEPGLAKYEQYF
>TRBJ1-2|TRBV20-1
CSAREGTNGGYTF
>TRBJ2-1|TRBV19
CASSARRQGPGREQFF
>TRBJ1-1|TRBV7-2
CASSLRPGRSRGRFF
>TRBJ1-6|TRBV7-9
CASSSPEREHSLGHF
>TRBJ2-5|TRBV11-2
CASSEGGGHETQYF
>TRBJ2-3|TRBV7-7
CASTQRAGWGRANTQYF
>TRBJ2-3|TRBV29-1
CSVETGQGRTDTQYF
>TRBJ2-1|TRBV2
CASSVAIGVGYNEQFF
>TRBJ2-5|TRBV10-1
CASSESTSGLQETQYF
>TRBJ2-3|TRBV19
CTSSIVYSTDTQCF
>NA|TRBV2
CASSGVVAARETQYF
>TRBJ2-5|TRBV7-9
CASRNTYAQYF
>TRBJ2-5|TRBV7-2
CASSLWGVGEEYFYF
>TRBJ1-4|TRBV7-3
CASSRDKASNVKLFF
>TRBJ2-7|TRBV20-1
CSARQGSRTGMYTYEQYF
>TRBJ2-7|TRBV25-1
CASSNRGTGAEQYF
>TRBJ1-3|TRBV5-1
CASSFRAGLNIYF
>TRBJ2-3|TRBV7-6
CASSLNPGSYNEQYF
>TRBJ2-5|TRBV5-1
CASSLGQTSGRETQYF
>TRBJ1-5|TRBV5-4
CASSTRTEGNQPQHF
>TRBJ1-6|TRBV25-1
CASSDHTPADSPLHF
>TRBJ2-7|TRBV15
CATSRDLEGSPQYF
>TRBJ1-1|TRBV20-1
CSARGGTRVTEAFF
>TRBJ2-7|TRBV9
CASSVAIQETQYYF
>TRBJ2-2|TRBV7-2
CASSSKGRATAPTGELFF
>TRBJ1-2|TRBV12-3/TRBV12-4
CASNSGGNYGYTF
>TRBJ2-7|TRBV10-2
CASSEEGWQEPQYF
>TRBJ2-7|TRBV29-1
CSVEGAANPDSAYEQYF
>TRBJ2-3|TRBV7-2
CASSLAGADTQNFYF
>TRBJ2-5|TRBV7-2
CASSSALSRAQEIQYF
>TRBJ1-6|TRBV11-2
CACSVKRGDSPLHF